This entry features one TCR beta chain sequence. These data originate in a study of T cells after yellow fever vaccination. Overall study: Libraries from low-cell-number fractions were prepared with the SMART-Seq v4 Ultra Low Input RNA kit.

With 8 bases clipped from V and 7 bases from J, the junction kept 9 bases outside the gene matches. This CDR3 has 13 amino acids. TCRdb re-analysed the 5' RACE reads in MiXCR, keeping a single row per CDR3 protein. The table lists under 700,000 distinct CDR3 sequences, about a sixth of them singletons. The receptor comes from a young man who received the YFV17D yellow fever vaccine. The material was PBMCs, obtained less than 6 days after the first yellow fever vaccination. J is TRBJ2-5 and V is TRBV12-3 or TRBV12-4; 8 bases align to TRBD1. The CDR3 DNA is TGTGCCAGCCGTTACAGGGGGGCTACGACCCAGTACTTC. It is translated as CASRYRGATTQYF.